Below are 7 T cell receptor beta chains sequenced from a single sample in a study of T cell responses to AZD1222 COVID-19 vaccine. Measured with immunoSEQ multiplex PCR; TCRdb has only the in-frame clones, and not every one. The sample lists roughly 180,000 clones, 92% occurring once. The material was peripheral blood, obtained 28 days after the second AZD1222 dose. These receptors came from an adult who received the AZD1222 COVID-19 vaccine.

This clone was found once. The rearrangement links TRBV30 to TRBJ1-4; D may be TRBD1 (6 bases). The CDR3 has 16 amino acids. V gave up 5 bases and J gave up 0 bases, with 16 bases separating them. Germline V lookup: CDR1 GTSNPN, CDR2 SVGIG (reference sequence). CDR3 loop: CAWDDTGSPTNEKLFF. CDR3 DNA sequence: TGTGCCTGGGACGATACAGGGTCCCCAACTAATGAAAAACTGTTTTTT.

The chain has TRBV21-1 and TRBJ2-7. TRBV21-1 is shown as a pseudogene. This CDR3 is built from 13 residues. CDR3 region: CASSRTGRYEQYF. The CDR3 bases are TGTGCCAGCAGCAGAACGGGGCGGTACGAGCAGTACTTC.

The rearrangement joins TRBV7-3 to TRBJ1-2; D is possibly TRBD1 (5 bases). This CDR3 contains 15 residues. V lost 5 bases, J lost 1 base, and 14 bases lay in between. CDR1 is SGHTA, CDR2 FQGTGA, per germline. CDR3 nucleotides: TGTGCCAGCAGCGCGTCCGGGACGGATAACTATGGCTACACCTTC. Its protein product is CASSASGTDNYGYTF.

J is TRBJ1-4 and V is TRBV6-5, with a possible D match to TRBD1 (6 bases). The V gene lost 6 bases and the J gene lost 2 bases, with 10 bases spanning the gap. The germline gives CDR1 MNHEY, CDR2 SVGAGI. The CDR3 totals 14 residues. CDR3 nucleotide sequence: TGTGCCAGCAGCTGGGACATGACTAATGAAAAACTGTTTTTT. Protein: CASSWDMTNEKLFF.

The chain is built from TRBV6-5 and TRBJ2-5, with 10 bases identical to TRBD1. From germline, CDR1 is MNHEY and CDR2 SVGAGI. The J segment lost 5 bases and the V segment lost 2 bases, leaving 8 bases of the junction unmatched. This CDR3 contains 16 residues. The CDR3 loop is CASSYSGTGVFETQYF. The DNA for the CDR3 is TGTGCCAGCAGTTACAGTGGGACAGGGGTTTTTGAGACCCAGTACTTC.

This chain links TRBV24-1 with TRBJ2-7; 7 positions agree with TRBD1. Germline trimming cut 9 bases from V and 6 bases from J; bases unmatched to any gene: 7. This CDR3 is built from 12 residues. In germline, CDR1 is KGHDR, CDR2 SFDVKD. The CDR3 nucleotides are TGTGCCACCCAGGGACAGATCGGCGAGCAGTACTTC. It is translated as CATQGQIGEQYF.

This chain uses TRBV28 with TRBJ1-4; D is possibly TRBD1 (6 bases). The CDR3 length is 14 residues. Trimming stripped 7 bases from V and 2 bases from J, with 11 bases between. In germline, CDR1 is MDHEN, CDR2 SYDVKM. The CDR3 DNA follows: TGTGCCAGCAACGTACAGGGCACTAATGAAAAACTGTTTTTT. Its translation: CASNVQGTNEKLFF.